Following are 8 T cell receptor beta chains from one sample sequenced in a study of blood T cell repertoires in COVID-19. Sequenced by immunoSEQ multiplex PCR; TCRdb stores in-frame clones only, minus some. The profile covers some 110,000 clones, with about 85% appearing a single time and more than 6% taken by the ten largest. Sequenced input: peripheral blood. The receptors shown here come from a human donor in a cohort sampled during active COVID-19.

The chain joins TRBV25-1 to TRBJ2-1; TRBD2 agrees at 9 bases. The CDR3 has 15 amino acids. V was pared by 7 bases and J by 0 bases, with 4 bases of the junction left unmatched. Germline assignment: CDR1 MGHDK and CDR2 SYGVNS. The CDR3 DNA sequence: TGTGCCAGCACCGTAGCGGGAGACTCCTACAATGAGCAGTTCTTC. Translation gives CASTVAGDSYNEQFF.

The CDR3: CASSLIVGEGYTF. CDR3 nucleotides: TGTGCCAGCAGCCTAATCGTCGGGGAGGGCTACACCTTC. This rearrangement joins TRBV5-4 to TRBJ1-2; D is unresolved. Per germline, CDR1 SGHNT and CDR2 YYREEE (reference sequence). The CDR3 spans 13 residues. The V end was cut by 4 bases, the J end by 8 bases, with 15 bases between. Using reference TRBV5-4 and TRBJ1-2 for the parts outside the CDR3, the full variable domain is ETGVTQSPTHLIKTRGQQVTLRCSSQSGHNTVSWYQQALGQGPQFIFQYYREEENGRGNFPPRFSGLQFPNYSSELNVNALELDDSALYLCASSLIVGEGYTFGSGTRLTVV.

V and J are TRBV19 and TRBJ1-1; D gene uncertain. The CDR3 is 14 amino acids. V shed 4 bases and J shed 4 bases, with 13 bases lying between them. CDR1 LNHDA and CDR2 SQIVND come from the germline V gene (reference sequence). As DNA, the CDR3 is TGTGCCAGTAGTACCCTAGGTCTACCCACTGAAGCTTTCTTT. Its protein product is CASSTLGLPTEAFF. Using reference TRBV19 and TRBJ1-1 for the parts outside the CDR3, the full variable domain is DGGITQSPKYLFRKEGQNVTLSCEQNLNHDAMYWYRQDPGQGLRLIYYSQIVNDFQKGDIAEGYSVSREKKESFPLTVTSAQKNPTAFYLCASSTLGLPTEAFFGQGTRLTVV.

This rearrangement joins TRBV9 to TRBJ1-3; D remains ambiguous. This CDR3 spans 15 amino acids. The germline V and J ends were trimmed by 2 bases and 0 bases, with 9 bases remaining between them. Germline-derived CDR1 and CDR2 are SGDLS and YYNGEE. The CDR3 nucleotides are TGTGCCAGCAGCGTGGTTCCCGGCTCTGGAAACACCATATATTTT. Translating it yields CASSVVPGSGNTIYF.

The V and J genes are TRBV28 and TRBJ1-1, with 9 bases identical to TRBD1. This CDR3 is 13 amino acids long. Germline V lookup: CDR1 MDHEN, CDR2 SYDVKM. With V trimmed by 5 bases and J by 4 bases, 2 bases remained unmatched. CDR3 protein: CASSPDRGTEAFF. As DNA, the CDR3 is TGTGCCAGCAGTCCGGACAGGGGCACTGAAGCTTTCTTT.

The chain employs TRBV7-2 and TRBJ1-1; D is ambiguous. This CDR3 spans 11 amino acids. Trimming took off 8 bases at V and 7 bases at J, with 11 bases between the two ends. Germline lookup yields CDR1 SGHTA and CDR2 FQGNSA. The CDR3 loop reads CASHIRGEAFF. For the CDR3, the DNA is TGTGCCAGCCATATCCGGGGTGAAGCTTTCTTT.

The V and J genes are TRBV18 and TRBJ1-1; TRBD1 agrees at 9 bases. V was clipped by 2 bases and J by 2 bases; unmatched bases: 6. The V gene's germline CDR1 is KGHSH and CDR2 LQKENI. The CDR3 sequence is 16 residues long. CDR3 loop: CASSPVTGGFNTEAFF. The CDR3 region has the DNA TGTGCCAGCTCACCAGTAACAGGGGGCTTCAACACTGAAGCTTTCTTT.

V usage is TRBV7-8 and J usage is TRBJ1-5; D is undetermined. CDR3 size: 15 residues. Trimming removed 6 bases at V and 0 bases at J, with 12 bases between. CDR1 is SGHVS, CDR2 FQNEAQ, per germline. The CDR3 DNA follows: TGTGCCAGCAGTCCCGGCGGGTATAGCAATCAGCCCCAGCATTTT. Residues: CASSPGGYSNQPQHF. Full variable domain (outside the CDR3, taken from reference TRBV7-8 and TRBJ1-5): GAGVSQSPRYKVAKRGQDVALRCDPISGHVSLFWYQQALGQGPEFLTYFQNEAQLDKSGLPSDRFFAERPEGSVSTLKIQRTQQEDSAVYLCASSPGGYSNQPQHFGDGTRLSIL.